Reported below is one T cell receptor beta chain. Its cognate antigen has yet to be identified. No base-level quality is on record; no much larger clone is a single base apart. The CDR3, from cysteine to phenylalanine, totals 14 residues. CDR3 DNA is the only sequence kept; it has 42 bases, read in frame from the first base. V loses 4 bases, J loses 1 base, and the germline ends lie 9 bases apart. Based on the germline V gene, the CDR1 and CDR2 sequences are MRHNA and SNTAGT. The data are from a study of T cell clones after liver transplantation (dated by TCRdb to about 2019). Study-level background: ITN030ST, the source of the samples, was a randomized trial that attempted immunosuppression withdrawal within 2 years of liver transplantation. A cohort of 8 liver transplant recipients was studied, of whom 3 were classified as tolerant and 5 as non-tolerant. Donor-reactive T cell clones were identified using TCRbeta sequencing after a pre-transplant mixed lymphocyte reaction and were then followed in post-transplant blood. Tolerance was defined as complete withdrawal of immunosuppression for at least one year without a rise in liver enzymes beyond twice the upper limit of normal. Third party-reactive TCRbeta sequences from pre-transplant MLRs were also identified as an antigen-independent comparator for donor-reactive sequences. No induction therapy was given to the subjects, and standard immunosuppression was administered until randomization at 12-24 months post-transplant. Three of the eight recipients were HCV-positive; the others were transplanted for non-autoimmune, non-viral indications. Blood samples were collected pre-transplant, then pre-randomization ahead of withdrawal, and finally post-randomization once withdrawal had either been completed or failed. Study-wide findings and limitations: When repertoire turnover was accounted for, significantly reduced detection of donor-reactive sequences was found in 7 of 8 subjects for CD4 and in 8 of 8 subjects for CD8. Circulating donor-reactive CD4 TCRbeta sequences fell significantly post-transplant in most of the 8 subjects, irrespective of tolerance or HCV status. Donor-reactive sequences decreased more than third party-reactive sequences, which suggests partial antigen-specific deletion that was not related to withdrawal success. Conclusions were preliminary, limited by small, heterogeneous patient numbers and non-standardized post-transplant time points. Because allograft tissue specimens were not available, migration of donor-reactive T cells into the graft, rather than deletion, may have occurred. In two subjects, low numbers of available donor cells limited the measurable donor-reactive repertoire.

High-throughput TCRbeta CDR3 sequencing of frozen genomic DNA was performed by immunoSEQ, including PCR amplification, mapping, bias correction and internal controls. In the authors' own workflow: Only productive rearrangements were retained, with each unique TCRbeta sequence defined by its CDR3 nucleotide sequence together with its V and J gene. Donor-reactive sequences required at least 5-fold expansion in CFSE-low cells versus unstimulated pre-transplant cells and at least 0.01% frequency. Per-subject minimum frequency thresholds, based on the lowest-template unstimulated sample, ensured at least 90% detection power. Jensen-Shannon divergence between the top 1000 TCRbeta sequences post- versus pre-transplant served as the measure of repertoire turnover. Two-sided Fisher's exact tests were used to test for changes in how often donor-reactive sequences were detected. TCRdb took this table from immuneACCESS and kept in-frame rearrangements with V and J called. Such tables lack part of the clones; where checked against another copy, unresolved V genes explain under half of the gap, and the rest is unexplained. V and J calls and clone size are as listed in that table; D and trimming were resolved from the DNA. The sample records roughly 100,000 clones, 82% of which are singletons. Of the sample, about 0.89% is held by the ten largest clones.

Explained via the paper, the time point label denotes: pre-transplant. Unstimulated PBMCs, after thawing, were stained for CD3, CD4 and CD8 and then FACS-sorted into CD3+CD4+ and CD3+CD8+ populations. Each of the 8 studied subjects was randomized to immunosuppression withdrawal. The Qiagen DNeasy Blood and Tissue Kit was used to isolate genomic DNA. The V and J genes are TRBV6-4 and TRBJ2-3; no D gene can be assigned with confidence. The TCR sequence derives from a human donor who received a liver transplant. The starting material was CD4+ T cells from blood, obtained before liver transplant. The CDR3 in this case is CASSVGAGTDTQYF. The DNA sequence is TGTGCCAGCAGTGTGGGTGCTGGCACAGATACGCAGTATTTT.